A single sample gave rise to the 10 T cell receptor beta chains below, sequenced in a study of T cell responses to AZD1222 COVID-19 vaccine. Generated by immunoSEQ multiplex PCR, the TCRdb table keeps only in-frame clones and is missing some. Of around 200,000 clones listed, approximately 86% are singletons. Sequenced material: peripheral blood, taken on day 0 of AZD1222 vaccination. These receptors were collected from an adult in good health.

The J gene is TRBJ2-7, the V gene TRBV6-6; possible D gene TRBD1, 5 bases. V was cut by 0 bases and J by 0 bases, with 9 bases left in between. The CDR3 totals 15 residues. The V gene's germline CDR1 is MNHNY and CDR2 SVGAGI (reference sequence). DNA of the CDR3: TGTGCCAGCAGTTACTCCACAGGTTTCTCCTACGAGCAGTACTTC. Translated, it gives CASSYSTGFSYEQYF.

In DNA, the CDR3 is TGTGCCAGCAGTTGGACAGGAATAACCCAGCCCCAGCATTTT. Translated: CASSWTGITQPQHF. The chain couples TRBV2 to TRBJ1-5; 7 positions agree with TRBD1. The V gene's germline CDR1 is SNHLY and CDR2 FYNNEI. The CDR3 spans 14 residues. The V gene end was trimmed by 5 bases and the J gene end by 7 bases; junction bases not matched to a gene: 8.

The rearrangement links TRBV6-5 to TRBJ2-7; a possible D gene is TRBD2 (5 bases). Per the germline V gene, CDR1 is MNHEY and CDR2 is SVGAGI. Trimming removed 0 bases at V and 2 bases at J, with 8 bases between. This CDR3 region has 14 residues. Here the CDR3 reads CASSYSRATYEQYF. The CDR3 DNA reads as TGTGCCAGCAGTTACTCGAGGGCCACCTACGAGCAGTACTTC.

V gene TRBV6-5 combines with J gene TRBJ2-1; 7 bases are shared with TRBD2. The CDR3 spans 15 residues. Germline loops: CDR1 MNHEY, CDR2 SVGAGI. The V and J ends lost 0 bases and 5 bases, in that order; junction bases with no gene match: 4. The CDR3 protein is CASSYSRGSDNEQFF. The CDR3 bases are TGTGCCAGCAGTTACTCGCGGGGGAGCGACAATGAGCAGTTCTTC.

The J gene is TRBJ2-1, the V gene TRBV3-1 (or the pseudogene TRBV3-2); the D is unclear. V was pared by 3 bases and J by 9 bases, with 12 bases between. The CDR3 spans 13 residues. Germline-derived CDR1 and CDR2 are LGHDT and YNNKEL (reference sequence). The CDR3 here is CASSHGVGGEQFF. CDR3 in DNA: TGTGCCAGCAGCCATGGGGTGGGCGGTGAGCAGTTCTTC.

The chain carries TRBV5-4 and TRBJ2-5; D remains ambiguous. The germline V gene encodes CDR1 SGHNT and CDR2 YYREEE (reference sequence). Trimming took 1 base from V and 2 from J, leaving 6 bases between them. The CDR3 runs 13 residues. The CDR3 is CASSLILQETQYF. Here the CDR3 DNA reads TGTGCCAGCAGCTTGATCTTACAAGAGACCCAGTACTTC.

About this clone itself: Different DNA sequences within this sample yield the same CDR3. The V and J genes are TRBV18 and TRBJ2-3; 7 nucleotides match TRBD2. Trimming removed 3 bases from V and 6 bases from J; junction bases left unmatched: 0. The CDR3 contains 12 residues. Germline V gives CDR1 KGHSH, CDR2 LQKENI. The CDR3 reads CASSPGGDTQYF. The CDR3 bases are TGTGCCAGCTCACCCGGGGGGGATACGCAGTATTTT.

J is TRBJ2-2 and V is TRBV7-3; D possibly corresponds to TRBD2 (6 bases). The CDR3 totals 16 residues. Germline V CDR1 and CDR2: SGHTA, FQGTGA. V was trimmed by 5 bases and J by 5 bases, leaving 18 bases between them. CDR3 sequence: CASSPIGGEATGELFF. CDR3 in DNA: TGTGCCAGCAGCCCCATCGGGGGAGAGGCTACCGGGGAGCTGTTTTTT. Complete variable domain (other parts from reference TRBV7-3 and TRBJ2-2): GAGVSQTPSNKVTEKGKYVELRCDPISGHTALYWYRQSLGQGPEFLIYFQGTGAADDSGLPNDRFFAVRPEGSVSTLKIQRTERGDSAVYLCASSPIGGEATGELFFGEGSRLTVL.

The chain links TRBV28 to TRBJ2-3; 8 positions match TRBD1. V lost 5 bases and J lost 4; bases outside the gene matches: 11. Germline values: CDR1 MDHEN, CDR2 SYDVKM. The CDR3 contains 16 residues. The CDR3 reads CASSAEQGVVADTQYF. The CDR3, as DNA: TGTGCCAGCAGTGCAGAACAGGGGGTGGTGGCAGATACGCAGTATTTT.

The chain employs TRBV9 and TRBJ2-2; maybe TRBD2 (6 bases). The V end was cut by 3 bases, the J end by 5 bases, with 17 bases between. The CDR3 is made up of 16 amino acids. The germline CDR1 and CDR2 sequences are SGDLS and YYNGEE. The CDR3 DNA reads TGTGCCAGCAGCGCAAAGACCGAGACTAGGACCGGGGAGCTGTTTTTT. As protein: CASSAKTETRTGELFF. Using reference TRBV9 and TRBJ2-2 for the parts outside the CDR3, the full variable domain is DSGVTQTPKHLITATGQRVTLRCSPRSGDLSVYWYQQSLDQGLQFLIQYYNGEERAKGNILERFSAQQFPDLHSELNLSSLELGDSALYFCASSAKTETRTGELFFGEGSRLTVL.